This TCR beta chain is drawn from a study of shared clonotypes between healthy human individuals. Across the whole study: Researchers assigned three CD4 naive, three CD4 memory, two CD8 naive and one CD8 memory plate to each donor.

Naive-designated CD8 cells lacked CD45RO, were positively enriched for CCR7, and omitted terminally differentiated effector memory CD45RA+ cells. Using about 220 ng DNA, about 29,000 T cell genomes, the sorted-subset replicate PCRs were run. Sequencing used immunoSEQ multiplex PCR; TCRdb keeps in-frame clones, though not all of them. This table has hundreds of thousands of clones, about 96% appearing once. This TCR was recovered from a man under 40 in good health. Sequenced material: naive CD8+ T cells sorted from blood.

CDR3 coding DNA: TGCGCCCCCCCCCGGGCCCCTAACACTGAAGCTTTCTTT. This gives the protein CAPPRAPNTEAFF. The rearrangement joins TRBV23-1 to TRBJ1-1; no reliable D call. TRBV23-1 is an open reading frame, and its role is uncertain. With 11 bases removed from V and 2 bases from J, the gap between germline ends came to 15 bases. The CDR3 length is 13 residues.